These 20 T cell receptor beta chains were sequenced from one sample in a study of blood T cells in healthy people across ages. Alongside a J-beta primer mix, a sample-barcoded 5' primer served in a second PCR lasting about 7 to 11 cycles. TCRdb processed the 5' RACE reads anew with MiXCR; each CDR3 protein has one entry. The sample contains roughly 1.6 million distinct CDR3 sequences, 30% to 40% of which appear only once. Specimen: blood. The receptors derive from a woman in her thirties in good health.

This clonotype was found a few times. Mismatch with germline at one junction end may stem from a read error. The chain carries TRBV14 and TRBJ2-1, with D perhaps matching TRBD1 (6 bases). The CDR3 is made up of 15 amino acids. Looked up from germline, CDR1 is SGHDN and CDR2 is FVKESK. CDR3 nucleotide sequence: TGTGCCAGCAGCCCCAGGGGCAGAGGAAGGAATGAGGAGTTCTTC. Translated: CASSPRGRGRNEEFF. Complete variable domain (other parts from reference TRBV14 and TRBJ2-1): EAGVTQFPSHSVIEKGQTVTLRCDPISGHDNLYWYRRVMGKEIKFLLHFVKESKQDESGMPNNRFLAERTGGTYSTLKVQPAELEDSGVYFCASSPRGRGRNEEFFGPGTRLTVL.

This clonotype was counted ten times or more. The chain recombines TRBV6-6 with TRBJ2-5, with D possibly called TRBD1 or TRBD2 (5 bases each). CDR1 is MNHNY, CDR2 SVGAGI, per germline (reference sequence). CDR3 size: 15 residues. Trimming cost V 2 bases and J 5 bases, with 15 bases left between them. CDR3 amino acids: CASSYGDSRGETQYF. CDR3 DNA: TGTGCCAGCAGTTACGGTGACTCCCGGGGCGAGACCCAGTACTTC.

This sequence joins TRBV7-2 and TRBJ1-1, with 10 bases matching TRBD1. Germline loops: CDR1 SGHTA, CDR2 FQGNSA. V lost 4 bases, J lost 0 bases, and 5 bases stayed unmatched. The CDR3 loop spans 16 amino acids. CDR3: CASSSLTGGMNTEAFF. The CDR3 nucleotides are TGTGCCAGCAGCTCTTTGACAGGGGGCATGAACACTGAAGCTTTCTTT. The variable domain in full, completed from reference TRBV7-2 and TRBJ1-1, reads GAGVSQSPSNKVTEKGKDVELRCDPISGHTALYWYRQSLGQGLEFLIYFQGNSAPDKSGLPSDRFSAERTGGSVSTLTIQRTQQEDSAVYLCASSSLTGGMNTEAFFGQGTRLTVV.

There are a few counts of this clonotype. The CDR3 sequence is CATSRGDRLEQYF. DNA of the CDR3: TGTGCCACCAGCAGAGGTGACAGGTTAGAGCAGTACTTC. This rearrangement joins TRBV15 to TRBJ2-7, with D maybe TRBD1 (6 bases). The CDR3 contains 13 residues. V lost 1 base and J lost 7, with 11 bases in between. Germline V CDR1 and CDR2: LNHNV, YYDKDF (reference sequence).

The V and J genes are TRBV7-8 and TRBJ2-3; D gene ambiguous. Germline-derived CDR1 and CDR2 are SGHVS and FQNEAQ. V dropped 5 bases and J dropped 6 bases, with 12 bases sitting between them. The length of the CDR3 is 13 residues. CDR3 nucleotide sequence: TGTGCCAGCAGCCTCCGTTTGGGGGATACGCAGTATTTT. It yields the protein CASSLRLGDTQYF.

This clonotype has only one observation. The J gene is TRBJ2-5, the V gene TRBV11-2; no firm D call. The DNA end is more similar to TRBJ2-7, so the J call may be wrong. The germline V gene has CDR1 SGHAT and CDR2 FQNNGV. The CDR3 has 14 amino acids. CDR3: CASSLEVGEYEQYF. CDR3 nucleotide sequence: TGTGCCAGCAGCTTAGAGGTCGGAGAATACGAGCAGTACTTC.

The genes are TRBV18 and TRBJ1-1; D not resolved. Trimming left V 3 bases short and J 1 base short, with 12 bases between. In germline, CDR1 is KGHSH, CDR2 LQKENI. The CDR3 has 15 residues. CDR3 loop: CASSPMVAGNTEAFF. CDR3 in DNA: TGTGCCAGCTCACCTATGGTAGCAGGGAACACTGAAGCTTTCTTT.

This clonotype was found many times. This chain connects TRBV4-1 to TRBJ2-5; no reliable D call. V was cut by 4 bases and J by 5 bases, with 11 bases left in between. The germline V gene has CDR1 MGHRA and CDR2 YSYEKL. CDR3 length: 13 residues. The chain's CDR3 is CASSLRIGETQYF. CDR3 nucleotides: TGCGCCAGCAGCCTCCGGATAGGGGAGACCCAGTACTTC.

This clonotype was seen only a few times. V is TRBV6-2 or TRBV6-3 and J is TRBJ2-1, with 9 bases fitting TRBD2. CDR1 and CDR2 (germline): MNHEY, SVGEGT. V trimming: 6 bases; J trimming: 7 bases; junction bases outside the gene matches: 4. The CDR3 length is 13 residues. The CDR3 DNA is TGTGCCAGCAGCCGTAGCGGGGGAAATGAGCAGTTCTTC. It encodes CASSRSGGNEQFF.

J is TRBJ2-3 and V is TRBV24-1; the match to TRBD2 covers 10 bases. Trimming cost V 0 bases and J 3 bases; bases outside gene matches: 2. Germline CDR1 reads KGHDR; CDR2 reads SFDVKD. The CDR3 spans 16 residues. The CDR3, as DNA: TGTGCCACCAGTGATTTGGCTAGCGGGGGAACAGATACGCAGTATTTT. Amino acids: CATSDLASGGTDTQYF.

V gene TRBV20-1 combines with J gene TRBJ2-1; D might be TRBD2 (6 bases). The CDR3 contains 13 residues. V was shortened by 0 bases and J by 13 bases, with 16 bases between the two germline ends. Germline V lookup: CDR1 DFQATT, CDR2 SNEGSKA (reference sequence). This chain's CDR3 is CSARDGSTSIQFF. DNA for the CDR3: TGCAGTGCTAGAGATGGGTCGACTAGTATCCAGTTCTTC.

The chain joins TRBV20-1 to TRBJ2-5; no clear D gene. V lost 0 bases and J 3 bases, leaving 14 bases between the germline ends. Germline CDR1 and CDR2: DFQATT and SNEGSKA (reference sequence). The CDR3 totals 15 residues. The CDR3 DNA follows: TGCAGTGCTAGAGACCCCATGAGCGCAGAAGAGACCCAGTACTTC. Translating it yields CSARDPMSAEETQYF.

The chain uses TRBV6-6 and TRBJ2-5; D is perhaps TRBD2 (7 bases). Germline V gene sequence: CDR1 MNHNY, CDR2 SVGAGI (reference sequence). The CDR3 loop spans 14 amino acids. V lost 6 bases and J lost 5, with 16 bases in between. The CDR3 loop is CASSYREGVETQYF. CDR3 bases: TGTGCCAGCAGCTATAGGGAGGGGGTGGAGACCCAGTACTTC.

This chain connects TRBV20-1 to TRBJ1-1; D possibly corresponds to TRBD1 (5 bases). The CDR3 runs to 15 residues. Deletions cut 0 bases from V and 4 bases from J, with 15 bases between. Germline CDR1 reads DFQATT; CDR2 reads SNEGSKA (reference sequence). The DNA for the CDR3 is TGCAGTGCTAGAGATAGTCTTGGGACGATCACTGAAGCTTTCTTT. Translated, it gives CSARDSLGTITEAFF.

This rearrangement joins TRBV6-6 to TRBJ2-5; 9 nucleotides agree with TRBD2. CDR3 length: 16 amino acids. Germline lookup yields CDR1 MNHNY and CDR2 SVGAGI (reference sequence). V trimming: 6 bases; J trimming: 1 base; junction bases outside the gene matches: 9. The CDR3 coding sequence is TGTGCCAGCAGAAACTGGGCGGGGGGGCCCCAAGAGACCCAGTACTTC. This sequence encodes CASRNWAGGPQETQYF.

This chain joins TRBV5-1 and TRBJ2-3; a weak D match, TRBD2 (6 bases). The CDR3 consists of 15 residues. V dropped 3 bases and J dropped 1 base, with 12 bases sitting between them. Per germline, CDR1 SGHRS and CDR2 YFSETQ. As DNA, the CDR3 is TGCGCCAGCAGCTCCCCTGAGCGGGGCACAGATACGCAGTATTTT. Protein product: CASSSPERGTDTQYF.

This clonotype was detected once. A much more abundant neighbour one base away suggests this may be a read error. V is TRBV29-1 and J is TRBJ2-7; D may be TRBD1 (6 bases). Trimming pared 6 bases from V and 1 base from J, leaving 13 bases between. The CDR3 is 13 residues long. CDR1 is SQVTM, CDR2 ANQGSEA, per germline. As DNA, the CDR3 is TGCAGCGTAGTACAGGGCAAGTCCTACGAGCAGTACTTC. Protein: CSVVQGKSYEQYF.

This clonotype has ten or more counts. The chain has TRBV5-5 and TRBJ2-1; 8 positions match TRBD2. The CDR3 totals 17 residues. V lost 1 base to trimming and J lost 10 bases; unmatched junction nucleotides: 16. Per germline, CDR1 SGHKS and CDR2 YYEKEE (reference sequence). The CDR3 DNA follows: TGTGCCAGCAGCTTGAATAAGCTAGCGGGTTTAGGACGGGAGCAGTTCTTC. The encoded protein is CASSLNKLAGLGREQFF.

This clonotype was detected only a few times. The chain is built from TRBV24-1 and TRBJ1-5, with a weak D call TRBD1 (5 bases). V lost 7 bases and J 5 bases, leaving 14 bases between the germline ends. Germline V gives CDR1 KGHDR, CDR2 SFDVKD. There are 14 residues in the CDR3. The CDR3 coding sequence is TGTGCCACCAGCCCGGGAAGAGGGGATCAGCCCCAGCATTTT. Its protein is CATSPGRGDQPQHF.

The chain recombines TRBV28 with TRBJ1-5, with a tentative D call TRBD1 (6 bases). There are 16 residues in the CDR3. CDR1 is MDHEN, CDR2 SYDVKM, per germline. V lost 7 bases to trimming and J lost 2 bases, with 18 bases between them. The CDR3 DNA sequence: TGTGCCAGCACTCGAAGCAAGACAGGTGGCAATCAGCCCCAGCATTTT. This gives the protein CASTRSKTGGNQPQHF.